This TCR beta chain was observed in a study of blood T cell repertoires in COVID-19. Profiling relied on immunoSEQ multiplex PCR, and the TCRdb table lists in-frame clones only, not all of them. This table holds more than 350,000 clones, just under 90% found once. This CDR3 is built from 17 residues. V lost 4 bases and J lost 5; bases outside the gene matches: 9. Looked up from germline, CDR1 is LGHDT and CDR2 is YNNKEL (reference sequence). The sample taken for sequencing was PBMCs or T cells enriched from blood (not recorded which). This chain links TRBV3-1 (or the pseudogene TRBV3-2) with TRBJ2-1; 12 positions match TRBD2. This TCR derives from a woman between 45 and 65 years old who had recovered from COVID-19. The DNA of the CDR3 is TGTGCCAGCAGCCGAGGGGAGACTAGCGGGGGACACAATGAGCAGTTCTTC. This encodes CASSRGETSGGHNEQFF.